This T cell receptor (beta chain) was retrieved from a study of cytomegalovirus exposure and HLA in healthy donors. V gave up 5 bases and J gave up 1 base, with 9 bases separating them. In germline, CDR1 is SQVTM, CDR2 ANQGSEA. The CDR3 spans 14 residues. Method: immunoSEQ multiplex PCR; TCRdb's copy keeps in-frame clones and lacks some. The data hold approximately 65,000 clones, with roughly 96% observed a single time. This receptor was obtained from a man younger than 35 in good health and CMV-seronegative. Sequences were obtained from PBMCs. The chain carries TRBV29-1 and TRBJ2-6; D call uncertain. As DNA, the CDR3 is TGCAGCGTTTCCGACAAGTCTGGGGCCAACGTCCTGACTTTC. Its translation is CSVSDKSGANVLTF.